A single sample is the source of the 20 T cell receptor beta chains below, sequenced in a study of T cells expressing NK-cell markers. TCRdb reanalyzed the 5' RACE reads and collapses them to one entry per CDR3 protein, without DNA. The record lists a few hundred thousand distinct CDR3 sequences, of which the ten most abundant hold under 6.5%. Sequenced input: blood T cells: a sorted CD56 or NKG2C T cell subset, CD4+ or CD8+ T cells, or bulk PBMC T cells (not recorded which). The origin of the receptors is a man aged 18-69 years in good health.

V and J are TRBV6-1 and TRBJ2-7. Germline CDR1 is MNHNS and CDR2 is SASEGT. The CDR3 is 14 residues long. The chain's CDR3 is CASRATPNSYEQYF.

V and J are TRBV6-1 and TRBJ2-5; TCRdb selects TRBD1, and the lack of DNA leaves this call unchecked. There are 15 residues in the CDR3. The V gene's germline CDR1 is MNHNS and CDR2 SASEGT. This CDR3 reads CASSELGQTLKTQYF.

The genes are TRBV5-1 and TRBJ1-3; the TRBD1 assignment by TCRdb is unverifiable without DNA. Germline CDR1 is SGHRS and CDR2 is YFSETQ. The CDR3 loop spans 17 amino acids. The CDR3 region is CASSFPGQGASGNTIYF.

The chain couples TRBV18 to TRBJ1-3; TCRdb's assignment of TRBD1 cannot be checked, as there is no DNA. CDR3 size: 15 residues. Germline V gene sequence: CDR1 KGHSH, CDR2 LQKENI. CDR3 amino acids: CASSPSGTPGNTIYF. The full variable domain, rest sourced from reference TRBV18 and TRBJ1-3, is NAGVMQNPRHLVRRRGQEARLRCSPMKGHSHVYWYRQLPEEGLKFMVYLQKENIIDESGMPKERFSAEFPKEGPSILRIQQVVRGDSAAYFCASSPSGTPGNTIYFGEGSWLTVV.

The chain employs TRBV7-9 and TRBJ2-1; lacking DNA, the TRBD2 call made by TCRdb goes unchecked. The CDR3 runs 17 residues. Germline CDR1 and CDR2: SEHNR and FQNEAQ (reference sequence). CDR3 in amino acids: CASSLVRSLAGHNEQFF.

The J gene is TRBJ1-2, the V gene TRBV27; without DNA, the TCRdb call of TRBD1 cannot be checked. Germline assignment: CDR1 MNHEY and CDR2 SMNVEV (reference sequence). The CDR3 sequence is 14 residues long. This CDR3 reads CASSLGLNRAGYTF.

The chain couples TRBV18 to TRBJ2-7. The CDR3 sequence is 12 residues long. Germline loops: CDR1 KGHSH, CDR2 LQKENI. CDR3 sequence: CASSPGAYEQYF.

V is TRBV2 and J is TRBJ2-1; TCRdb's D call of TRBD1 is untestable without DNA. The CDR3 covers 11 residues. CDR1 SNHLY and CDR2 FYNNEI come from the germline V gene. The CDR3 sequence is CASHRGNEQFF.

This chain joins TRBV7-2 and TRBJ2-1; TCRdb's assignment of TRBD2 cannot be checked, as there is no DNA. Per the germline V gene, CDR1 is SGHTA and CDR2 is FQGNSA. The CDR3 is 12 amino acids. The CDR3 reads CASRESGLGQFF.

The chain carries TRBV30 and TRBJ2-1; TCRdb gives TRBD2 as the D gene, but with no DNA this cannot be confirmed. Per germline, CDR1 GTSNPN and CDR2 SVGIG (reference sequence). The CDR3 consists of 13 residues. CDR3 sequence: CAWSVRSPGEQFF.

V gene TRBV5-4 combines with J gene TRBJ2-5; absent DNA, TCRdb's TRBD1 call cannot be checked. Germline V gene sequence: CDR1 SGHNT, CDR2 YYREEE (reference sequence). This CDR3 contains 16 residues. This CDR3 reads CASSLRSVGGRETQYF. Looking up the rest from reference TRBV5-4 and TRBJ2-5 gives the full variable domain: ETGVTQSPTHLIKTRGQQVTLRCSSQSGHNTVSWYQQALGQGPQFIFQYYREEENGRGNFPPRFSGLQFPNYSSELNVNALELDDSALYLCASSLRSVGGRETQYFGPGTRLLVL.

The V gene is TRBV5-1, the J gene TRBJ2-1; TCRdb returns TRBD1, unconfirmable since there is no DNA. The CDR3 is made up of 15 amino acids. Germline CDR1 and CDR2: SGHRS and YFSETQ. This CDR3 reads CASSLGQGVYNEQFF.

The CDR3 protein is CATSNTGRAGELFF. V usage is TRBV15 and J usage is TRBJ2-2; TCRdb's D gene call, TRBD2, goes unchecked for lack of DNA. Germline CDR1 LNHNV, CDR2 YYDKDF (reference sequence). The CDR3 has 14 amino acids.

This chain joins TRBV20-1 and TRBJ1-1; without DNA, the TCRdb call of TRBD1 cannot be checked. The CDR3 loop spans 14 amino acids. In germline, CDR1 is DFQATT, CDR2 SNEGSKA (reference sequence). The chain's CDR3 is CSAQTTGQRRSAFF.

This chain connects TRBV19 to TRBJ1-2. The CDR3 sequence is 17 residues long. The V gene's germline CDR1 is LNHDA and CDR2 SQIVND (reference sequence). CDR3 sequence: CASSSLEGRQGGNGYTF.

This chain uses TRBV29-1 with TRBJ2-1. Germline CDR1 SQVTM, CDR2 ANQGSEA. The CDR3 loop spans 12 amino acids. CDR3 sequence: CSVTGWYNEQFF.

The V and J genes are TRBV12-3 or TRBV12-4 and TRBJ1-1; TCRdb's D call, TRBD1, is unchecked because there is no DNA. The CDR3 is 17 amino acids. This chain's CDR3 is CASSLGSRGVRRTEAFF.

The chain's CDR3 is CASEDSRSEQYF. The chain recombines TRBV6-5 with TRBJ2-7; lacking DNA, the TRBD1 call made by TCRdb goes unchecked. The CDR3 is made up of 12 amino acids. The germline V gene has CDR1 MNHEY and CDR2 SVGAGI.

V usage is TRBV7-9 and J usage is TRBJ2-3; the D call from TCRdb, TRBD1, cannot be confirmed without DNA. CDR1 and CDR2 from the germline V gene are SEHNR and FQNEAQ (reference sequence). The CDR3 is 16 amino acids. The CDR3 protein is CASSYNRDRPLDTQYF.

J is TRBJ1-5 and V is TRBV18; absent DNA, TCRdb's TRBD1 call cannot be checked. Looked up from germline, CDR1 is KGHSH and CDR2 is LQKENI. This CDR3 comprises 13 residues. CDR3 protein: CASGPGGNQPQHF.